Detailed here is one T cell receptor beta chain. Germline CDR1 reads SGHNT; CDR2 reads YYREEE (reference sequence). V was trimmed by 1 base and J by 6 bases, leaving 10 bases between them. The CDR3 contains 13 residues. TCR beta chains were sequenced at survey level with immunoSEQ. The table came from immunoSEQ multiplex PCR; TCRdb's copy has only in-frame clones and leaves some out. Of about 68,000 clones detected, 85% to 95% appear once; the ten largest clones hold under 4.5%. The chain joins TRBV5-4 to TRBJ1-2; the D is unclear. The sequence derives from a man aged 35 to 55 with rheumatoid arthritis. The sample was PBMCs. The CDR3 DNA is TGTGCCAGCAGCTTGACTTATGCCGATGGCTACACCTTC. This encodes CASSLTYADGYTF.